The 21 T cell receptor beta chains listed next were all sequenced from one sample in a study of blood T cell repertoires in COVID-19. Generated by immunoSEQ multiplex PCR, the TCRdb table keeps only in-frame clones and is missing some. The top ten hold roughly 0.8% of the sample, which has 240,000 or so clones, approximately 88% seen once. Specimen: peripheral blood. Receptors originate from a woman aged 25-40 years with acute or convalescent COVID-19.

The genes are TRBV4-2 and TRBJ2-3, with 8 bases that match TRBD2. V shed 6 bases and J 0 bases; nucleotides not matched to a gene: 2. CDR1 and CDR2 (germline): LGHNA, YNFKEQ. The CDR3 is 14 residues long. CDR3 residues: CASSKRESTDTQYF. The CDR3, as DNA: TGTGCCAGCAGTAAGCGGGAGAGCACAGATACGCAGTATTTT.

The chain is built from TRBV9 and TRBJ1-2, with a tentative D call TRBD1 (5 bases). CDR1 is SGDLS, CDR2 YYNGEE, per germline. V dropped 3 bases and J dropped 7 bases, with 13 bases sitting between them. CDR3 length: 13 amino acids. The CDR3 reads CASSGAREGGYTF. The CDR3, as DNA: TGTGCCAGCAGCGGGGCCAGGGAGGGTGGCTACACCTTC.

This clone was counted a single time. The chain combines TRBV5-1 with TRBJ1-5; 9 bases are shared with TRBD1. V was clipped by 4 bases and J by 5 bases; unmatched bases: 4. This CDR3 contains 14 residues. Germline-derived CDR1 and CDR2 are SGHRS and YFSETQ. The CDR3 bases are TGCGCCAGCAGCCGGGGACAGGGTGATCAGCCCCAGCATTTT. Encoded protein: CASSRGQGDQPQHF.

This chain uses TRBV9 with TRBJ1-2; the D gene is possibly TRBD1 (5 bases). CDR3 length equals 15 residues. Germline V gene sequence: CDR1 SGDLS, CDR2 YYNGEE. Deletions cut 0 bases from V and 4 bases from J, with 13 bases between. The CDR3 DNA follows: TGTGCCAGCAGCGTAGAAATCTCCGGGGGCTATGGCTACACCTTC. As protein: CASSVEISGGYGYTF.

CDR3 sequence: CASSRDRGSGEKLFF. The CDR3 nucleotides read TGCGCCAGCAGCCGGGACAGGGGGTCGGGTGAAAAACTGTTTTTT. The genes are TRBV5-1 and TRBJ1-4, with 11 bases fitting TRBD1. Germline V gives CDR1 SGHRS, CDR2 YFSETQ. The CDR3 sequence is 15 residues long. The trim removed 4 bases at V and 7 bases at J, leaving 6 bases unmatched. Full variable domain (outside the CDR3, taken from reference TRBV5-1 and TRBJ1-4): KAGVTQTPRYLIKTRGQQVTLSCSPISGHRSVSWYQQTPGQGLQFLFEYFSETQRNKGNFPGRFSGRQFSNSRSEMNVSTLELGDSALYLCASSRDRGSGEKLFFGSGTQLSVL.

CDR3 in DNA: TGTGCCAGCAGTGTTATCCAGGGCGAGCAGTACTTC. It codes for CASSVIQGEQYF. V is TRBV25-1 and J is TRBJ2-7; TRBD1 is a possible D gene (5 bases). Germline CDR1 and CDR2: MGHDK and SYGVNS. This CDR3 has 12 residues. Trimming cost V 4 bases and J 6 bases, with 10 bases left between them.

This clone is a singleton in its sample. This CDR3 reads CASSLVGTGDSYGYTF. Here the CDR3 DNA reads TGTGCCAGCAGCTTAGTCGGGACAGGGGACAGCTATGGCTACACCTTC. This chain links TRBV11-3 with TRBJ1-2; TRBD1 agrees at 10 bases. The length of the CDR3 is 16 residues. The germline gives CDR1 SGHNT, CDR2 YENEEA. V lost 1 base to trimming and J lost 4 bases; unmatched junction nucleotides: 6.

The chain has TRBV6-5 and TRBJ1-6; no definite D call. Deletions cut 6 bases from V and 5 bases from J, with 11 bases between. The CDR3 length is 14 residues. CDR1 and CDR2 (germline): MNHEY, SVGAGI. The CDR3 loop reads CASSWSVDNSPLHF. DNA for the CDR3: TGTGCCAGCAGCTGGTCAGTGGATAATTCACCCCTCCACTTT.

The rearrangement joins TRBV6-2 or TRBV6-3 to TRBJ1-5; tentatively, D is TRBD1 (5 bases). Germline assignment: CDR1 MNHEY and CDR2 SVGEGT. The CDR3 spans 15 residues. The V end was cut by 1 base, the J end by 3 bases, with 10 bases between. Here the CDR3 reads CASSYFGQNNQPQHF. CDR3 nucleotide sequence: TGTGCCAGCAGTTACTTTGGACAAAACAATCAGCCCCAGCATTTT.

The chain is built from TRBV5-1 and TRBJ2-1, with D possibly being TRBD2 (5 bases). This CDR3 comprises 15 residues. Germline V gene lookup returns CDR1 SGHRS and CDR2 YFSETQ. Trimming pared 2 bases from V and 0 bases from J, leaving 9 bases between. The DNA for the CDR3 is TGCGCCAGCAGCTTTGAGGGCAGCTCCTACAATGAGCAGTTCTTC. Translation: CASSFEGSSYNEQFF.

CDR3 amino acids: CASSGKRTGLAFF. The CDR3 coding sequence is TGTGCCAGTAGTGGGAAAAGGACAGGGCTAGCTTTCTTT. The chain joins TRBV19 to TRBJ1-1; 8 bases align to TRBD1. The germline V gene encodes CDR1 LNHDA and CDR2 SQIVND (reference sequence). Germline trimming cut 5 bases from V and 10 bases from J; bases unmatched to any gene: 9. This CDR3 has 13 amino acids.

The chain uses TRBV9 and TRBJ1-5; D is ambiguous. V was cut by 0 bases and J by 7 bases, with 8 bases left in between. Germline lookup yields CDR1 SGDLS and CDR2 YYNGEE. This CDR3 spans 13 amino acids. The CDR3 loop reads CASSVAPGQPQHF. The CDR3 nucleotides are TGTGCCAGCAGCGTAGCTCCAGGCCAGCCCCAGCATTTT.

This chain connects TRBV18 to TRBJ1-1; TRBD1 matches at 7 bases. The germline CDR1 and CDR2 sequences are KGHSH and LQKENI. V lost 8 bases to trimming and J lost 0 bases; unmatched junction nucleotides: 3. The CDR3 extends over 13 amino acids. The CDR3 reads CASLQGVNTEAFF. The DNA of the CDR3 is TGTGCCAGCCTTCAGGGGGTGAACACTGAAGCTTTCTTT.

There are a few counts of this clone. This chain uses TRBV30 with TRBJ2-5; 8 positions agree with TRBD2. Germline values: CDR1 GTSNPN, CDR2 SVGIG (reference sequence). The V and J ends lost 2 bases and 2 bases, in that order; junction bases with no gene match: 4. CDR3 length equals 14 residues. The CDR3 bases are TGTGCCTGGAGTCCGGGACTAGTTCAAGAGACCCAGTACTTC. Translation: CAWSPGLVQETQYF.

The J gene is TRBJ2-3, the V gene TRBV6-1; tentatively, D is TRBD2 (5 bases). Germline-derived CDR1 and CDR2 are MNHNS and SASEGT. V was trimmed by 4 bases and J by 0 bases, leaving 23 bases between them. The CDR3 has 19 residues. For the CDR3, the DNA is TGTGCCAGCAGTGCCCTCTCTAGTGGGAGTATTAGTAGCACAGATACGCAGTATTTT. Protein sequence: CASSALSSGSISSTDTQYF.

V is TRBV3-1 (or the pseudogene TRBV3-2) and J is TRBJ2-3; 7 bases map to TRBD2. With V trimmed by 1 base and J by 3 bases, 10 bases remained unmatched. In germline, CDR1 is LGHDT, CDR2 YNNKEL (reference sequence). This CDR3 comprises 17 residues. The DNA for the CDR3 is TGTGCCAGCAGCCAAGGTTCTGGGAGGGCCACGACAGATACGCAGTATTTT. Its translation is CASSQGSGRATTDTQYF.

The chain links TRBV7-9 to TRBJ2-1, with D possibly TRBD1 on 5 matching bases. CDR3 size: 15 residues. V shed 0 bases and J shed 7 bases, with 13 bases lying between them. Germline lookup yields CDR1 SEHNR and CDR2 FQNEAQ (reference sequence). CDR3 sequence (DNA): TGTGCCAGCAGCTTAGCCAGCCCAGGGTTAAATGAGCAGTTCTTC. It codes for CASSLASPGLNEQFF.

The rearrangement links TRBV7-9 to TRBJ2-2, with TRBD1 as a possible D gene (6 bases). The germline CDR1 and CDR2 sequences are SEHNR and FQNEAQ (reference sequence). The CDR3 is 15 residues long. V lost 3 bases and J 8 bases, leaving 16 bases between the germline ends. CDR3 residues: CASSLRTARTGELFF. The CDR3 DNA reads as TGTGCCAGCAGCTTGCGGACAGCCAGGACGGGGGAGCTGTTTTTT.

This chain uses TRBV6-6 with TRBJ2-3; TRBD2 matches at 10 bases. V lost 3 bases and J lost 3; bases outside the gene matches: 6. Germline loops: CDR1 MNHNY, CDR2 SVGAGI (reference sequence). This CDR3 spans 16 amino acids. The CDR3 DNA reads TGTGCCAGCAGTTATAGTAGCGGGAGGTTAACAGATACGCAGTATTTT. This gives the protein CASSYSSGRLTDTQYF.

The count of this clone is one. This chain joins TRBV2 and TRBJ2-7, with 11 bases matching TRBD2. V lost 8 bases and J lost 5; bases outside the gene matches: 5. This CDR3 comprises 13 residues. Germline CDR1 reads SNHLY; CDR2 reads FYNNEI. CDR3 in DNA: TGTGCCAGCCCTAGCGGGAGGCCCGACGAGCAGTACTTC. It codes for CASPSGRPDEQYF.

The V and J genes are TRBV10-3 and TRBJ2-7; D is possibly TRBD1 (5 bases). The CDR3 contains 10 residues. The V end lost 7 bases, the J end lost 7 bases, and 8 bases lay between the germline ends. CDR1 and CDR2 (germline): ENHRY, SYGVKD. CDR3 amino acids: CAIKRTEQYF. The CDR3 DNA reads as TGTGCCATCAAACGGACAGAGCAGTACTTC.